Listed here are 11 T cell receptor beta chains from one sample, sequenced in a study of blood T cell repertoires in COVID-19. Produced via immunoSEQ multiplex PCR; TCRdb's table is partial and in-frame only. In the table there are 150,000 to 200,000 clones, more than 75% of which are singletons. The specimen sequenced was peripheral blood. The receptor source for this set is a human donor in a cohort sampled during active COVID-19.

V gene TRBV2 combines with J gene TRBJ2-4; 10 nucleotides align to TRBD2. The CDR3 length is 16 residues. Germline V CDR1 and CDR2: SNHLY, FYNNEI. The V and J ends lost 4 bases and 0 bases, in that order; junction bases with no gene match: 3. The CDR3 DNA is TGTGCCAGCAGTGCTACTAGCGGGGTAGCCAAAAACATTCAGTACTTC. This encodes CASSATSGVAKNIQYF.

DNA for the CDR3: TGTGCCAGCACCGATCTAGCGGGGATCACAGATACGCAGTATTTT. It encodes CASTDLAGITDTQYF. The chain carries TRBV5-8 and TRBJ2-3; 9 bases map to TRBD2. The germline V gene has CDR1 SGHTS and CDR2 YDEGEE. The CDR3 loop spans 15 amino acids. Germline trimming cut 6 bases from V and 2 bases from J; bases unmatched to any gene: 7. Looking up the rest from reference TRBV5-8 and TRBJ2-3 gives the full variable domain: EAGVTQSPTHLIKTRGQQATLRCSPISGHTSVYWYQQALGLGLQFLLWYDEGEERNRGNFPPRFSGRQFPNYSSELNVNALELEDSALYLCASTDLAGITDTQYFGPGTRLTVL.

J is TRBJ2-7 and V is TRBV7-9; the D gene is possibly TRBD2 (5 bases). Germline V CDR1 and CDR2: SEHNR, FQNEAQ (reference sequence). The CDR3 runs 13 residues. Trimming took 8 bases from V and 0 from J, leaving 11 bases between them. In DNA, the CDR3 is TGTGCCAGCGAGCGAGGGAGCTCCTACGAGCAGTACTTC. Residues: CASERGSSYEQYF.

The genes are TRBV7-2 and TRBJ2-1; D is possibly TRBD1 (6 bases). Germline V CDR1 and CDR2: SGHTA, FQGNSA. This CDR3 is built from 13 residues. The V end lost 9 bases, the J end lost 2 bases, and 11 bases lay between the germline ends. The CDR3 sequence is CASGTSPYNEQFF. The CDR3 DNA follows: TGTGCCAGTGGGACATCCCCCTACAATGAGCAGTTCTTC.

The chain couples TRBV30 to TRBJ1-2, with 8 nucleotides matching TRBD1. The CDR3 contains 12 residues. Germline V gene data show CDR1 as GTSNPN and CDR2 as SVGIG (reference sequence). With V trimmed by 7 bases and J by 8 bases, 9 bases remained unmatched. In nucleotides, the CDR3 is TGTGCCTTTCGACAGGGGAAGGACGGCTACACCTTC. It translates to CAFRQGKDGYTF.

This clone was detected only once. The chain carries TRBV3-1 (or the pseudogene TRBV3-2) and TRBJ2-1, with a tentative D call TRBD2 (6 bases). Trimming shortened V by 3 bases and J by 9 bases, and 6 bases separated the two germline ends. CDR3 length equals 11 residues. The germline V gene has CDR1 LGHDT and CDR2 YNNKEL (reference sequence). The CDR3 loop is CASSQGGEQFF. The CDR3 nucleotides are TGTGCCAGCAGCCAGGGAGGTGAGCAGTTCTTC.

The chain combines TRBV2 with TRBJ1-4; 9 bases align to TRBD1. V lost 7 bases to trimming and J lost 5 bases; unmatched junction nucleotides: 5. The CDR3 runs to 14 residues. Germline lookup yields CDR1 SNHLY and CDR2 FYNNEI. For the CDR3, the DNA is TGTGCCAGCAACCGAGGGACAGGGAATGAAAAACTGTTTTTT. It translates to CASNRGTGNEKLFF.

The V and J genes are TRBV19 and TRBJ1-2, with D possibly TRBD1 on 5 matching bases. There are 15 residues in the CDR3. Germline CDR1 LNHDA, CDR2 SQIVND (reference sequence). V was cut by 2 bases and J by 7 bases, with 17 bases left in between. The CDR3 spells CASSISMAGLPGYTF. CDR3 in DNA: TGTGCCAGTAGTATATCGATGGCAGGGCTCCCTGGCTACACCTTC.

The chain is built from TRBV6-5 and TRBJ1-2, with 9 bases identical to TRBD1. CDR1 MNHEY and CDR2 SVGAGI come from the germline V gene. J was trimmed by 8 bases and V by 4 bases; bases with no gene match: 5. CDR3 length: 13 amino acids. Here the CDR3 DNA reads TGTGCCAGCAGTTCACAGGGGGCGCGAGGCTACACCTTC. Translation: CASSSQGARGYTF.

This chain links TRBV6-2 or TRBV6-3 with TRBJ2-5; 9 nucleotides match TRBD1. Germline CDR1 and CDR2: MNHEY and SVGEGT. This CDR3 region has 16 residues. Trimming removed 2 bases from V and 5 bases from J; junction bases left unmatched: 9. The CDR3 DNA reads as TGTGCCAGCAGTTACCAAAAACAGGGGGCAGGGGAGACCCAGTACTTC. Translating gives CASSYQKQGAGETQYF.

The rearrangement joins TRBV5-1 to TRBJ1-1; a weak D match, TRBD1 (6 bases). This CDR3 has 18 amino acids. Trimming cost V 5 bases and J 1 base, with 24 bases left between them. Germline V gives CDR1 SGHRS, CDR2 YFSETQ. CDR3 residues: CASSPMLGTNLGNTEAFF. In nucleotides, the CDR3 is TGCGCCAGCAGTCCGATGCTCGGGACAAACCTCGGGAACACTGAAGCTTTCTTT. The variable domain in full, completed from reference TRBV5-1 and TRBJ1-1, reads KAGVTQTPRYLIKTRGQQVTLSCSPISGHRSVSWYQQTPGQGLQFLFEYFSETQRNKGNFPGRFSGRQFSNSRSEMNVSTLELGDSALYLCASSPMLGTNLGNTEAFFGQGTRLTVV.